This T cell receptor (beta chain) appears in the sequencing data of a study of control samples from healthy donors and cancer patients (dated by TCRdb to 2018 to 2020). Note on this clone: Its antigen remains unidentified. No base qualities exist here, and no much larger clone lies one base off it.

CDR1 LGHNA and CDR2 YSLEER are derived from the germline V gene. V is reduced by 4 bases and J by 0 bases, leaving a spacing of 14 bases between them. The CDR3 goes from the cysteine to the phenylalanine over 16 residues. The entry retains the CDR3 DNA only, 48 bases that are in frame from base 1. The protocol used for the library was the immunoSEQ multiplex PCR assay. As stored in TCRdb, this immuneACCESS dataset retains in-frame rearrangements with V and J assigned. A fraction of the clones does not appear; measured against another copy, unresolved V genes explain less than half of the discrepancy, and the remainder lacks a known reason. The sample table lists 150,000 or so clones, approximately 94% of them with a count of one. The leading ten clones occupy 4.5% to 6% of the sample.

The sequence was collected from a man aged 35 to 55 in good health. Recombination linked TRBV4-3 to TRBJ2-3; confidence is insufficient to name the D gene. The source material was blood. The sequenced DNA: TGCGCCAGCAGCCCCACGGTCGCTCCAAGCACAGATACGCAGTATTTT. Its protein product is CASSPTVAPSTDTQYF.